These 14 T cell receptor beta chains were sequenced from one sample in a study of cytomegalovirus exposure and HLA in healthy donors. Method: immunoSEQ multiplex PCR; TCRdb's copy keeps in-frame clones and lacks some. The sample lists 60,000 to 85,000 clones; 96% were seen once. Input material: PBMCs. The receptor source for this set is a woman between 18 and 29 years old in good health and CMV-seropositive.

This chain links TRBV7-9 with TRBJ1-1; D ambiguous. In germline, CDR1 is SEHNR, CDR2 FQNEAQ (reference sequence). The V and J ends lost 1 base and 6 bases respectively, with 9 bases between them. This CDR3 spans 13 amino acids. The CDR3, as DNA: TGTGCCAGCAGCTTAGGACATTCCCCTGAAGCTTTCTTT. Protein sequence: CASSLGHSPEAFF.

This clone occurred once. The chain uses TRBV9 and TRBJ2-5, with TRBD1 identical over 10 bases. Germline V gene sequence: CDR1 SGDLS, CDR2 YYNGEE. The CDR3 is made up of 16 amino acids. Germline trimming cut 5 bases from V and 4 bases from J; bases unmatched to any gene: 11. The CDR3 bases are TGTGCCAGCAGTGTCGGGGGGACAGGGGTTTCAGAGACCCAGTACTTC. Translating gives CASSVGGTGVSETQYF.

This chain uses TRBV28 with TRBJ2-5; 10 nucleotides line up with TRBD1. The CDR3 totals 15 residues. Unmatched junction bases numbered 7, after V lost 4 bases and J lost 5 bases. The germline gives CDR1 MDHEN, CDR2 SYDVKM. CDR3: CASSSPDRGRETQYF. The CDR3 DNA reads as TGTGCCAGCAGTTCACCCGACAGGGGGCGGGAGACCCAGTACTTC.

About this clone: This sequence may be a read error, since a much larger clone differs from it by one base. The gene calls are TRBV6-4 and TRBJ2-3, with TRBD2 as a possible D gene (6 bases). V was trimmed by 4 bases and J by 0 bases, leaving 11 bases between them. Germline CDR1 and CDR2: MRHNA and SNTAGT. CDR3 length: 15 amino acids. The CDR3 bases are TGTGCCAGCAGTGGGCTAGCGTCTAGCACAGATACGCAGTATTTT. Encoded protein: CASSGLASSTDTQYF.

The J gene is TRBJ2-2, the V gene TRBV7-9, with D possibly TRBD2 on 6 matching bases. Germline CDR1 reads SEHNR; CDR2 reads FQNEAQ (reference sequence). The CDR3 consists of 14 residues. Trimming stripped 5 bases from V and 9 bases from J, with 16 bases between. The CDR3 region is CASSHSGHGRELFF. The CDR3 DNA reads TGTGCCAGCAGCCACAGCGGGCACGGGAGGGAGCTGTTTTTT.

The rearrangement uses TRBV28 and TRBJ2-5; no clear D gene. Germline CDR1 is MDHEN and CDR2 is SYDVKM. The CDR3 has 14 residues. V lost 1 base and J lost 2, with 8 bases in between. As DNA, the CDR3 is TGTGCCAGCAGTTTATCGAGCGTACAAGAGACCCAGTACTTC. Amino acids: CASSLSSVQETQYF. The whole variable domain, remainder taken from reference TRBV28 and TRBJ2-5, is DVKVTQSSRYLVKRTGEKVFLECVQDMDHENMFWYRQDPGLGLRLIYFSYDVKMKEKGDIPEGYSVSREKKERFSLILESASTNQTSMYLCASSLSSVQETQYFGPGTRLLVL.

This sequence joins TRBV23-1 and TRBJ2-7; 14 bases match TRBD2. TRBV23-1 falls under the ORF class, with uncertain function. This CDR3 is 17 amino acids long. The ends lost 3 bases at V and 1 base at J; junction bases unmatched: 5. The chain's CDR3 is CASSHRGLAGGSYEQYF. In DNA form, the CDR3 reads TGCGCCAGCAGTCACCGAGGACTAGCGGGAGGTTCCTACGAGCAGTACTTC.

The chain links TRBV14 to TRBJ2-1; tentative D call: TRBD1 (6 bases). The germline gives CDR1 SGHDN, CDR2 FVKESK. V shed 2 bases and J shed 4 bases, with 9 bases lying between them. The CDR3 runs 14 residues. The CDR3 loop is CASSQFTGYNEQFF. In DNA, the CDR3 is TGTGCCAGCAGCCAATTTACAGGGTACAATGAGCAGTTCTTC.

The chain links TRBV6-5 to TRBJ1-1; perhaps TRBD1 as D (6 bases). The CDR3 contains 15 residues. Germline CDR1 MNHEY, CDR2 SVGAGI. V dropped 7 bases and J dropped 4 bases, with 19 bases sitting between them. This CDR3 reads CASIQRAGAGTEAFF. CDR3 nucleotide sequence: TGTGCCAGCATCCAAAGGGCAGGGGCAGGCACTGAAGCTTTCTTT.

V gene TRBV5-4 combines with J gene TRBJ2-5; possibly TRBD2 for D (7 bases). The CDR3 has 16 amino acids. Germline lookup yields CDR1 SGHNT and CDR2 YYREEE (reference sequence). The V end lost 6 bases, the J end lost 1 base, and 19 bases lay between the germline ends. CDR3 in DNA: TGTGCCAGCACCCTAGGGCGGGGGCCTCCCCAAGAGACCCAGTACTTC. Protein sequence: CASTLGRGPPQETQYF. Using reference TRBV5-4 and TRBJ2-5 for the parts outside the CDR3, the full variable domain is ETGVTQSPTHLIKTRGQQVTLRCSSQSGHNTVSWYQQALGQGPQFIFQYYREEENGRGNFPPRFSGLQFPNYSSELNVNALELDDSALYLCASTLGRGPPQETQYFGPGTRLLVL.

The V gene is TRBV28, the J gene TRBJ2-2; D may be TRBD2 (5 bases). Trimming shortened V by 2 bases and J by 4 bases, and 11 bases separated the two germline ends. The CDR3 loop spans 15 amino acids. The germline V gene has CDR1 MDHEN and CDR2 SYDVKM. The CDR3 DNA reads TGTGCCAGCAGTTTAGTGGGAGTTACCACCGGGGAGCTGTTTTTT. Amino acid sequence: CASSLVGVTTGELFF.

This clone occurred once. This chain connects TRBV30 to TRBJ2-7, with 7 nucleotides matching TRBD1. The germline V gene encodes CDR1 GTSNPN and CDR2 SVGIG (reference sequence). The CDR3 is 13 amino acids. The V and J ends lost 3 bases and 4 bases, in that order; junction bases with no gene match: 6. The CDR3 loop reads CAWRQGPMYEQYF. The CDR3 DNA reads as TGTGCCTGGAGACAGGGGCCTATGTACGAGCAGTACTTC. The entire variable domain, with the rest obtained from reference TRBV30 and TRBJ2-7, is as follows: SQTIHQWPATLVQPVGSPLSLECTVEGTSNPNLYWYRQAAGRGLQLLFYSVGIGQISSEVPQNLSASRPQDRQFILSSKKLLLSDSGFYLCAWRQGPMYEQYFGPGTRLTVT.

The chain has TRBV4-3 and TRBJ2-4; 13 positions agree with TRBD2. This CDR3 is 18 amino acids long. Unmatched junction bases numbered 9, after V lost 0 bases and J lost 7 bases. Germline CDR1 and CDR2: LGHNA and YSLEER. The CDR3 DNA sequence: TGCGCCAGCAGCCAAGACTTCCCGGGACTAGCGGGATGGAACATTCAGTACTTC. Its translation is CASSQDFPGLAGWNIQYF.

The chain employs TRBV30 and TRBJ1-4, with unresolved D. The CDR3 has 11 residues. V lost 2 bases and J 4 bases, leaving 2 bases between the germline ends. Germline V gives CDR1 GTSNPN, CDR2 SVGIG (reference sequence). The CDR3 region has the DNA TGTGCCTGGAGTCATAATGAAAAACTGTTTTTT. Amino acid sequence: CAWSHNEKLFF.